This paragraph covers one T cell receptor beta chain sequence. The data were taken from a study of TIL therapy for anti-PD-1-resistant metastatic lung cancer. Time point reported: pre-treatment sample, taken before nivolumab and TIL therapy. Stage 4 NSCLC adults joined between 2017 and January 2020. This CDR3 is built from 16 residues. Trimming left V 0 bases short and J 0 bases short, with 11 bases between. CDR1 is SGDLS and CDR2 is YYNGEE in the germline V gene. This was the immunoSEQ v3 assay. This table comes from immunoSEQ multiplex PCR, and its TCRdb copy is limited to in-frame clones, with some not included. The repertoire holds 45,000 to 60,000 clones, with 70% to 85% as singletons.

The sample here was blood, taken at baseline. The chain uses TRBV9 and TRBJ2-3; a weak D match, TRBD2 (6 bases). This TCR derives from a woman between 30 and 79 years old with non-small cell lung cancer. The CDR3 nucleotides are TGTGCCAGCAGCGTAGTTCTTAGCGGCAGCACAGATACGCAGTATTTT. Translating gives CASSVVLSGSTDTQYF.